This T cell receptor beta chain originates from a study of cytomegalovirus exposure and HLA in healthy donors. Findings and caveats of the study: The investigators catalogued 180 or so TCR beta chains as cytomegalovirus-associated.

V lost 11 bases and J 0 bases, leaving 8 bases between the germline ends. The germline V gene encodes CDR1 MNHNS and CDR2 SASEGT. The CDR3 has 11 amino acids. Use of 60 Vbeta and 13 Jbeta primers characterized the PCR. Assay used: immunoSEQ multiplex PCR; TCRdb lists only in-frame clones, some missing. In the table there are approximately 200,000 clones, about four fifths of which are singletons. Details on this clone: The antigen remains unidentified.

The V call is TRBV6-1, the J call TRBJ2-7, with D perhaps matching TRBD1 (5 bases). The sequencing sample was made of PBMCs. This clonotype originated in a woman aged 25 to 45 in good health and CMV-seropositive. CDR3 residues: CAWGSSYEQYF. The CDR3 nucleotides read TGTGCCTGGGGCAGCTCCTACGAGCAGTACTTC.